This TCR beta chain derives from a study of technical replicates of blood from a few donors. CDR1 and CDR2 from the germline V gene are SGHRS and YFSETQ. The junction had 5 bases not matched to a gene; V was cut back by 4 bases and J by 8 bases. The CDR3 sequence is 13 residues long. Generated by immunoSEQ multiplex PCR, the TCRdb table keeps only in-frame clones and is missing some. The sample consists of some 47,000 clones, about 93% of them appearing once. The chain joins TRBV5-1 to TRBJ1-4, with TRBD1 matching 7 bases. The source of this sequence is a human donor in good health. Some clones in this sample may be carry-over from other donors' samples. The sequenced sample was PBMCs. DNA for the CDR3: TGCGCCAGCAGCACTGACAGGGTAGAAAAACTGTTTTTT. This gives the protein CASSTDRVEKLFF.